These T cell receptor beta chains were read from a single sample in a study of blood T cell repertoires in COVID-19. The assay was immunoSEQ multiplex PCR, and TCRdb's table has in-frame clones only and misses some. The data contain 320,000 or so clones, about 90% of them singletons. Sequencing used PBMCs or T cells enriched from blood (not recorded which). Receptor source: a young man who had recovered from COVID-19. The CDR3 runs from the conserved cysteine through the conserved F or W. D genes are given only for firm matches. Clone sizes are given selectively: once, few, many, or a class where the clone is expanded.

V	D	size	J	CDR3	DNA
TRBV30	NA	NA	TRBJ2-1	CAGALGLYSYNEQFF	TGTGCCGGGGCCCTAGGCCTCTACTCCTACAATGAGCAGTTCTTC
TRBV28	NA	few	TRBJ1-2	CASSLGGQHYGYTF	TGTGCCAGCAGTTTAGGTGGACAGCACTATGGCTACACCTTC
TRBV27	TRBD2	NA	TRBJ2-7	CASSLRLALSYEQYF	TGTGCCAGCAGTCTCCGACTAGCTCTTTCCTACGAGCAGTACTTC
TRBV12-3/TRBV12-4	NA	NA	TRBJ1-2	CASSGGDGYTF	TGTGCCAGCAGTGGGGGGGATGGCTACACCTTC
TRBV10-3	NA	NA	TRBJ2-7	CAISEHDRTSYEQYF	TGTGCCATCAGTGAGCATGACAGGACGTCCTACGAGCAGTACTTC
TRBV2	TRBD1	NA	TRBJ1-5	CASRATGDNQPQHF	TGTGCCAGCAGAGCGACAGGGGACAATCAGCCCCAGCATTTT
TRBV7-6	TRBD2	once	TRBJ2-5	CASSLTQRGIQETQYF	TGTGCCAGCAGCTTAACCCAGCGGGGGATTCAAGAGACCCAGTACTTC
TRBV19	TRBD1	NA	TRBJ2-2	CASSGTVNTGELFF	TGTGCCAGTAGTGGGACAGTGAACACCGGGGAGCTGTTTTTT
TRBV5-1	TRBD1	few	TRBJ1-1	CASSLPWTGDMNTEAFF	TGCGCCAGCAGCTTGCCTTGGACAGGGGACATGAACACTGAAGCTTTCTTT
TRBV5-4	NA	NA	TRBJ1-6	CASSTGIGQDYNSPLHF	TGTGCCAGCAGCACCGGGATTGGGCAGGACTATAATTCACCCCTCCACTTT